Given below is one T cell receptor (beta chain) in context. The specificity of this receptor is unknown. Base qualities are not at hand, and no much larger clone is one base apart. The sample originates from a study of blood T cell repertoires in COVID-19 (dated by TCRdb to 2020 to 2021). Regarding the study in general: The collaborator samples originated in the United States, Italy and Spain and spanned the acute and convalescent phases of COVID-19. The repertoires were released in a freely available public database meant as a resource for research on the immune response to SARS-CoV-2. The samples were drawn from the first 160 participants of the ongoing ImmuneRACE study and from some 1,300 subjects provided by 6 global collaborators. Deeply sampled blood TCRbeta repertoires from subjects exposed to, actively infected with, or recovered from COVID-19 were included in the dataset. Where HLA class I and class II types were available, the types were taken from metadata supplied by the sample provider, not from assay-based typing. The sample metadata nearly always contained a de-identified subject ID, COVID-19 status, age in years and sex. The material from the prospective study consisted of cDNA or gDNA derived from T cells, B-cell-depleted T cells, or PBMCs. The research as a whole found: How much clinical and demographic metadata was included differed by source and by participant, and the metadata was provided uncurated.

Each collaborating institution followed its own protocols to collect whole blood in K2EDTA tubes. Collaborator samples were shipped for TCRbeta analysis as frozen whole blood, isolated PBMCs, or DNA extracted from either sample type. The CDR1 and CDR2 encoded by the germline V gene are SGHRS and YFSETQ. The CDR3 holds 16 amino acids from the cysteine to the phenylalanine. This entry keeps only the CDR3 DNA: 48 bases, framed from base 1. At the junction V is shortened by 4 bases and J by 5 bases; bases outside the gene matches: 12. The immunoSEQ Assay, a bias-controlled multiplex PCR, was used to amplify TCRbeta CDR3 regions from genomic DNA. The original methods were these. The number of nucleated cells in each sample was estimated from the amplification of reference gene primers within the assay. To quantify the absolute abundance of each unique TCRbeta CDR3 rearrangement, sequence reads were collapsed and filtered. For each sample, productive Simpson clonality was calculated by taking the square root of Simpson's diversity index across productive rearrangements. TCRdb re-hosts the immuneACCESS table, in-frame sequences only. Its copies lack some clones; in the studies checked, an unresolved V gene accounts for under half of them, and the cause for the rest is not known. D and trimming come from the DNA, and the V and J calls and clone size come from that table. In all, the sample holds approximately 100,000 clones, and 70% to 85% of those were seen once. The top ten constitute 20% to 25% of the sample.

Sequenced input: peripheral blood. The clonotype was recovered from an older man with active or convalescent COVID-19. The chain joins TRBV5-1 to TRBJ2-5, with TRBD2 matching 9 junction bases. The DNA reads TGCGCCAGCAGCAGGCTAGCGGGGAGTATTGGGGAGACCCAGTACTTC. Its coded protein is CASSRLAGSIGETQYF.